These 19 T cell receptor beta chains were all obtained from the same sample, sequenced in a study of T cell repertoires in cytomegalovirus infection. TCRdb reprocessed the reads with MiXCR, giving one entry per CDR3 protein. This table holds around 900,000 distinct CDR3 sequences, about a third found once. Their target antigens are unknown. Sequenced here: cultured CD8+ T cells from PBMCs, sampled from culture after CMV antigen stimulation. These receptor sequences come from a human donor in good health (CMV status not recorded). Some clones in this sample may be carry-over from other donors' samples.

This clonotype showed up just a few times. V and J are TRBV28 and TRBJ1-3, with D unclear. Germline V gene lookup returns CDR1 MDHEN and CDR2 SYDVKM. V was cut by 6 bases and J by 0 bases, with 6 bases left in between. This CDR3 is 13 amino acids long. The CDR3 DNA reads as TGTGCCAGCAGCAGCGTCTCTGGAAACACCATATATTTT. Protein: CASSSVSGNTIYF.

V and J are TRBV20-1 and TRBJ2-7; 10 nucleotides agree with TRBD1. CDR3 length equals 13 residues. Unmatched junction bases numbered 4, after V lost 3 bases and J lost 5 bases. Looked up from germline, CDR1 is DFQATT and CDR2 is SNEGSKA (reference sequence). CDR3 in DNA: TGCAGTGCTAGCAGGGACAGGGGCGACGAGCAGTACTTC. The encoded protein is CSASRDRGDEQYF.

In its sample, this clonotype was seen a few times. The chain has TRBV12-5 and TRBJ2-7; D unresolved. V was trimmed by 3 bases and J by 1 base, leaving 13 bases between them. CDR1 and CDR2 from the germline V gene are LGHNT and FRNRAP. The CDR3 is 15 amino acids. The CDR3 protein is CASGLEVGESYEQYF. CDR3 DNA: TGTGCTAGTGGTTTAGAGGTTGGGGAATCCTACGAGCAGTACTTC.

The chain carries TRBV10-2 and TRBJ2-5; D is perhaps TRBD2 (6 bases). Germline CDR1 is WSHSY and CDR2 is SAAADI. Trimming left V 8 bases short and J 5 bases short, with 12 bases between. The CDR3 sequence is 12 residues long. CDR3: CASRGMGETQYF. CDR3 DNA: TGCGCCAGCCGGGGGATGGGGGAGACCCAGTACTTC.

CDR3 DNA sequence: TGCGCCAGCAGCACCGACCCGAACACTGAAGCTTTCTTT. This encodes CASSTDPNTEAFF. The V call is TRBV5-1, the J call TRBJ1-1; no reliable D call. Germline V gives CDR1 SGHRS, CDR2 YFSETQ. The CDR3 runs to 13 residues. The V gene lost 4 bases and the J gene lost 1 base, with 8 bases spanning the gap.

The chain employs TRBV30 and TRBJ1-1; weak D call: TRBD1 (6 bases). CDR3 length equals 17 residues. Per the germline V gene, CDR1 is GTSNPN and CDR2 is SVGIG (reference sequence). V gave up 0 bases and J gave up 4 bases, with 21 bases separating them. The CDR3 nucleotides are TGTGCCTGGAGTGTGCGGTCAGGAAGGGGGGAAAGCACTGAAGCTTTCTTT. Translating it yields CAWSVRSGRGESTEAFF.

This chain joins TRBV6-5 and TRBJ1-2; possible D gene TRBD1, 5 bases. Trimming pared 6 bases from V and 4 bases from J, leaving 15 bases between. The CDR3 is 14 amino acids. Germline V CDR1 and CDR2: MNHEY, SVGAGI. The CDR3 reads CASRALRGVYGYTF. The CDR3 bases are TGTGCCAGCAGGGCATTGAGAGGGGTCTATGGCTACACCTTC.

The rearrangement joins TRBV12-3 or TRBV12-4 to TRBJ2-1, with 7 bases that match TRBD1. The CDR3 is 12 amino acids. The J segment lost 8 bases and the V segment lost 5 bases, leaving 3 bases of the junction unmatched. The CDR3 protein is CASSTDRDEQFF. CDR3 bases: TGTGCCAGCAGTACAGACAGGGATGAGCAGTTCTTC.

This clonotype showed up many times. V usage is TRBV28 and J usage is TRBJ1-1; D not resolved. The CDR3 is made up of 13 amino acids. In germline, CDR1 is MDHEN, CDR2 SYDVKM. The germline V and J ends were trimmed by 3 bases and 2 bases, with 7 bases remaining between them. This CDR3 reads CASSFDGNTEAFF. DNA for the CDR3: TGTGCCAGCAGTTTCGACGGAAACACTGAAGCTTTCTTT.

V is TRBV24-1 and J is TRBJ2-3, with D tentatively TRBD1 or TRBD2 (5 bases each). The V end was cut by 0 bases, the J end by 4 bases, with 13 bases between. Germline CDR1 reads KGHDR; CDR2 reads SFDVKD. The CDR3 consists of 16 residues. The CDR3 region has the DNA TGTGCCACCAGTGATTTGACGGGGCTTAACGCAGATACGCAGTATTTT. Translating it yields CATSDLTGLNADTQYF.

Ten or more counts support this clonotype. J is TRBJ2-7 and V is TRBV7-9, with TRBD1 matching 7 bases. J lost 3 bases, V lost 8 bases, and 4 bases had no gene match. Germline V gene sequence: CDR1 SEHNR, CDR2 FQNEAQ (reference sequence). This CDR3 region has 12 residues. In DNA, the CDR3 is TGTGCCAGCGGGGCAGGGGGCTACGAGCAGTACGTC. It translates to CASGAGGYEQYV.

In this sample, this clonotype turned up a few times. The V call is TRBV19, the J call TRBJ1-1, with a possible D match to TRBD1 (6 bases). CDR1 LNHDA and CDR2 SQIVND come from the germline V gene (reference sequence). Deletions cut 6 bases from V and 4 bases from J, with 15 bases between. The CDR3 loop spans 14 amino acids. In DNA, the CDR3 is TGTGCCAGTAGCCCCGAGGGGGGCCTCACTGAAGCTTTCTTT. Translating gives CASSPEGGLTEAFF. Variable domain in full (rest from reference TRBV19 and TRBJ1-1): DGGITQSPKYLFRKEGQNVTLSCEQNLNHDAMYWYRQDPGQGLRLIYYSQIVNDFQKGDIAEGYSVSREKKESFPLTVTSAQKNPTAFYLCASSPEGGLTEAFFGQGTRLTVV.

About this clonotype: This may stem from a read error, because a much larger clone lies one nucleotide away. The chain is built from TRBV7-2 and TRBJ1-3, with no clear D. Trimming took off 1 base at V and 2 bases at J, with 9 bases between the two ends. Per the germline V gene, CDR1 is SGHTA and CDR2 is FQGNSA. The CDR3 extends over 15 amino acids. The CDR3 reads CASSLVRLTGNTIYF. The CDR3 DNA follows: TGTGCCAGCAGCTTAGTGAGGTTGACTGGAAACACCATATATTTT.

The chain employs TRBV12-3 or TRBV12-4 and TRBJ2-5; 12 nucleotides line up with TRBD1. The CDR3 totals 15 residues. The trim removed 7 bases at V and 4 bases at J, leaving 7 bases unmatched. The CDR3, as DNA: TGTGCCAGCAAGGCCGGGACAGGGGGCGTAGAGACCCAGTACTTC. This codes for CASKAGTGGVETQYF.

The rearrangement uses TRBV11-3 and TRBJ1-5; D call uncertain. Germline CDR1 reads SGHNT; CDR2 reads YENEEA. The CDR3 consists of 15 residues. The V gene lost 7 bases and the J gene lost 0 bases, with 13 bases spanning the gap. CDR3 sequence reads: CASIWELYSNQPQHF. DNA for the CDR3: TGTGCCAGCATTTGGGAGCTTTATAGCAATCAGCCCCAGCATTTT.

This chain connects TRBV11-2 to TRBJ2-1, with a tentative D call TRBD2 (8 bases). This CDR3 contains 15 residues. Trimming took 5 bases from V and 6 from J, leaving 17 bases between them. CDR1 is SGHAT and CDR2 is FQNNGV in the germline V gene. The CDR3 nucleotides are TGTGCCAGCAGCACCCGGGAGGGGGCGGGCAATGAGCAGTTCTTC. It codes for CASSTREGAGNEQFF.

Only a few counts were recorded for this clonotype. The chain links TRBV12-5 to TRBJ2-1; D is perhaps TRBD1 (5 bases). The CDR3 is 16 residues long. CDR1 is LGHNT and CDR2 is FRNRAP in the germline V gene. V was shortened by 0 bases and J by 0 bases, with 9 bases between the two germline ends. This CDR3 reads CASGLVRGSSYNEQFF. The CDR3 DNA reads as TGTGCTAGTGGTTTGGTAAGGGGTAGCTCCTACAATGAGCAGTTCTTC.

The CDR3 region is CASSLGGPPQFF. CDR3 DNA sequence: TGTGCCAGCAGCTTGGGTGGTCCCCCCCAGTTCTTC. The rearrangement links TRBV5-8 to TRBJ2-1; no definite D call. CDR1 and CDR2 (germline): SGHTS, YDEGEE. V was clipped by 0 bases and J by 13 bases, with 11 bases between them. The CDR3 contains 12 residues.

The chain combines TRBV7-9 with TRBJ2-1, with 9 bases matching TRBD1. Germline CDR1 is SEHNR and CDR2 is FQNEAQ (reference sequence). This CDR3 region has 16 residues. V lost 5 bases and J lost 9; bases outside the gene matches: 14. Written as DNA, the CDR3 is TGTGCCAGCAGCCCCTCAATGGGGACAGGGATGAGTGAGCAGTTCTTC. Its translation: CASSPSMGTGMSEQFF.